The clone carrying this T cell receptor (beta chain) was detected a few times. Its antigen is still unknown. The CDR3 runs to 13 residues. V lost 8 bases and J lost 4; bases outside the gene matches: 4. Overall study findings and caveats: Tumor-infiltrating Treg TCR alpha and beta sequences overlapped most with tumor naive CD4+ T cells, then blood naive. In terms of TCR gene usage, tumor memory CD4+ T cells clustered together with blood and lymph node memory CD4+ cells, as well as with lymph node naive CD4+ cells.

TCRdb ran MiXCR on the 5' RACE reads and lists one entry per CDR3 protein. The table shows roughly 57,000 distinct CDR3 sequences, with less than 25% occurring only once. Cells sorted as Tregs were CD4+, CD25+ and CD127-/low. V usage is TRBV12-3 or TRBV12-4 and J usage is TRBJ2-1; 8 bases fit TRBD2. The receptor was derived from a female donor with breast cancer. Specimen: tumor-infiltrating Tregs sorted from the breast tumor. The CDR3 spells CASREGAYNEQFF. CDR3 coding DNA: TGTGCCAGCCGGGAGGGCGCTTACAATGAGCAGTTCTTC.